These T cell receptor beta chains were read from a single sample in a study of cytomegalovirus exposure and HLA in healthy donors. Assay used: immunoSEQ multiplex PCR; TCRdb lists only in-frame clones, some missing. The sample table includes around 140,000 clones. The sequenced sample consisted of PBMCs. These receptors were taken from a middle-aged woman in good health and CMV-seropositive. CDR3s include the opening cysteine and the closing phenylalanine or tryptophan. Each record gives: V gene, D gene, J gene, CDR3 protein, CDR3 DNA. The D gene is left open where the match is weak.

TRBV5-4	TRBD1	TRBJ2-7	CASSLAGQERSYF	TGTGCCAGCAGCTTGGCCGGACAGGAGAGGTCGTACTTC
TRBV5-1	TRBD1	TRBJ2-7	CASSLARQGNEQYF	TGCGCCAGCAGCTTAGCACGACAGGGAAACGAGCAGTACTTC
TRBV28	-	TRBJ2-7	CASSYLADAYEQYF	TGTGCCAGCAGTTATCTAGCCGACGCCTACGAGCAGTACTTC
TRBV19	TRBD1	TRBJ2-7	CASSKGQLYEQYF	TGTGCCAGTTCCAAGGGACAGCTCTACGAGCAGTACTTC
TRBV7-8	-	TRBJ1-2	CASSFWGEGYTF	TGTGCCAGCAGCTTTTGGGGGGAAGGCTACACCTTC
TRBV29-1	TRBD2	TRBJ2-7	CSVDKLADYEQYF	TGCAGCGTTGATAAACTAGCGGATTACGAGCAGTACTTC
TRBV5-1	TRBD2	TRBJ2-7	CASSAGTSGSVFYEQYF	TGCGCCAGCAGCGCGGGGACTAGCGGGAGCGTGTTCTACGAGCAGTACTTC
TRBV20-1	-	TRBJ1-1	CSAEGTPEAFF	TGCAGTGCAGAAGGGACACCTGAAGCTTTCTTT
TRBV27	-	TRBJ2-7	CASSEVRGEQYF	TGTGCCAGCAGTGAAGTAAGGGGCGAGCAGTACTTC
TRBV29-1	TRBD1	TRBJ1-5	CSVSDRDSNQPQHF	TGCAGCGTTTCGGACAGGGATAGCAATCAGCCCCAGCATTTT
TRBV21-1	-	TRBJ1-2	CASSKDPRKGVNYGYTF	TGTGCCAGCAGCAAAGACCCCCGCAAGGGGGTAAACTATGGCTACACCTTC
TRBV19	-	TRBJ1-2	CASTSVRTALNYGYTF	TGTGCCAGTACGTCGGTGAGGACAGCGTTAAACTATGGCTACACCTTC
TRBV25-1	TRBD1	TRBJ2-2	CASSALNRDRGHTGELFF	TGTGCCAGCAGTGCATTAAACAGGGACAGGGGACACACCGGGGAGCTGTTTTTT
TRBV15	-	TRBJ1-5	CATSRDQEGRQPQHF	TGTGCCACCAGCAGAGATCAGGAGGGTCGACAGCCCCAGCATTTT
TRBV27	-	TRBJ2-7	CASSLRPRAGGLYEQYF	TGTGCCAGCAGTTTACGCCCCCGGGCCGGGGGGCTCTACGAGCAGTACTTC
TRBV5-1	TRBD1	TRBJ2-5	CASSPGGQGETQYF	TGCGCCAGCAGCCCAGGGGGACAGGGAGAGACCCAGTACTTC
TRBV18	-	TRBJ2-5	CASSPTEETQYF	TGTGCCAGCTCACCTACAGAAGAGACCCAGTACTTC
TRBV19	-	TRBJ1-5	CASRTGYVSNQPQHF	TGTGCCAGTAGGACGGGATACGTTAGCAATCAGCCCCAGCATTTT
TRBV5-1	-	TRBJ2-5	CASSVRQGLSHETQYF	TGCGCCAGCAGCGTCCGACAAGGCCTGTCCCATGAGACCCAGTACTTC